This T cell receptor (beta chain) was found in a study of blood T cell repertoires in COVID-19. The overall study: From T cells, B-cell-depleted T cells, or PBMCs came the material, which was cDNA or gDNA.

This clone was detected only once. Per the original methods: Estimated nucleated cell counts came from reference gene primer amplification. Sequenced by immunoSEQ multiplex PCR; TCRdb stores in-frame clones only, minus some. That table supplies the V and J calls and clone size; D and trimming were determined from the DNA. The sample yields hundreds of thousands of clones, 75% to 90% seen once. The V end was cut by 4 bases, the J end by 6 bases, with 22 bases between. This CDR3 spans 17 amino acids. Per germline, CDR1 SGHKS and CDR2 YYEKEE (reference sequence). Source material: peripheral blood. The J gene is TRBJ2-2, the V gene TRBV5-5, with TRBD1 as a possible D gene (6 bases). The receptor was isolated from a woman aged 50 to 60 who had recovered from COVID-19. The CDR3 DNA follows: TGTGCCAGCAGCACACCAACCGGGACATGGGCCGCCGGGGAGCTGTTTTTT. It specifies CASSTPTGTWAAGELFF.